The 27 T cell receptor beta chains reported below all come from one sample, sequenced in a study of blood T cell repertoires in COVID-19. Sequenced by immunoSEQ multiplex PCR; TCRdb stores in-frame clones only, minus some. The repertoire holds 170,000 or so clones, with roughly 87% as singletons. Sequences were obtained from PBMCs or T cells enriched from blood (not recorded which). These receptors were taken from a woman between 45 and 65 years old who had recovered from COVID-19.

V is TRBV7-9 and J is TRBJ1-1, with D perhaps TRBD1 (6 bases). V lost 5 bases and J 3 bases, leaving 13 bases between the germline ends. The CDR3 is made up of 14 amino acids. The germline gives CDR1 SEHNR, CDR2 FQNEAQ (reference sequence). CDR3 protein: CASSVEGGHTEAFF. CDR3 DNA: TGTGCCAGCAGCGTAGAGGGGGGGCACACTGAAGCTTTCTTT. Full variable domain (outside the CDR3, taken from reference TRBV7-9 and TRBJ1-1): DTGVSQNPRHKITKRGQNVTFRCDPISEHNRLYWYRQTLGQGPEFLTYFQNEAQLEKSRLLSDRFSAERPKGSFSTLEIQRTEQGDSAMYLCASSVEGGHTEAFFGQGTRLTVV.

V usage is TRBV27 and J usage is TRBJ2-7, with D maybe TRBD1 (6 bases). The CDR3 length is 14 residues. The germline V gene has CDR1 MNHEY and CDR2 SMNVEV (reference sequence). V was cut by 6 bases and J by 4 bases, with 16 bases left in between. The CDR3 nucleotides are TGTGCCAGCAGCCCAGGGGCAGGGCTGTACGAGCAGTACTTC. This gives the protein CASSPGAGLYEQYF.

This sequence joins TRBV7-2 and TRBJ1-1; D is unresolved. This CDR3 has 13 residues. The V gene's germline CDR1 is SGHTA and CDR2 FQGNSA. The germline V and J ends were trimmed by 10 bases and 6 bases, with 18 bases remaining between them. Here the CDR3 DNA reads TGTGCCACCGGAGGGTCTTGGGCGCCTGAAGCTTTCTTT. It codes for CATGGSWAPEAFF.

The V gene is TRBV5-1, the J gene TRBJ2-1; D gene ambiguous. Germline values: CDR1 SGHRS, CDR2 YFSETQ. Between the trimmed V and J ends, which lost 4 bases and 8 bases, there was a span of 16 bases. This CDR3 has 14 residues. The CDR3 bases are TGCGCCAGCAGCGTCTCGGTTATAGCCGATGAGCAGTTCTTC. This gives the protein CASSVSVIADEQFF. Looking up the rest from reference TRBV5-1 and TRBJ2-1 gives the full variable domain: KAGVTQTPRYLIKTRGQQVTLSCSPISGHRSVSWYQQTPGQGLQFLFEYFSETQRNKGNFPGRFSGRQFSNSRSEMNVSTLELGDSALYLCASSVSVIADEQFFGPGTRLTVL.

The genes are TRBV19 and TRBJ2-3; the match to TRBD1 covers 8 bases. The V segment lost 6 bases and the J segment 0 bases; nucleotides outside the gene matches: 8. Germline V gene lookup returns CDR1 LNHDA and CDR2 SQIVND (reference sequence). The CDR3 sequence is 16 residues long. Here the CDR3 DNA reads TGTGCCAGTAGCCTAGGGACAGGACTTAGCACAGATACGCAGTATTTT. Its translation is CASSLGTGLSTDTQYF.

The rearrangement joins TRBV28 to TRBJ1-1, with 7 bases fitting TRBD1. The CDR3 is made up of 14 amino acids. The V gene end was trimmed by 7 bases and the J gene end by 1 base; junction bases not matched to a gene: 6. Germline V lookup: CDR1 MDHEN, CDR2 SYDVKM. CDR3 bases: TGTGCCAGCACCTCAGGGGGGTGGAACACTGAAGCTTTCTTT. This codes for CASTSGGWNTEAFF. The full variable domain, rest sourced from reference TRBV28 and TRBJ1-1, is DVKVTQSSRYLVKRTGEKVFLECVQDMDHENMFWYRQDPGLGLRLIYFSYDVKMKEKGDIPEGYSVSREKKERFSLILESASTNQTSMYLCASTSGGWNTEAFFGQGTRLTVV.

Turning to this clone: Other DNA sequences in the sample encode the same CDR3. V and J are TRBV12-5 and TRBJ2-1; 11 bases align to TRBD2. CDR3 length: 15 amino acids. The junction had 5 bases not matched to a gene; V was cut back by 3 bases and J by 7 bases. The germline V gene encodes CDR1 LGHNT and CDR2 FRNRAP. The CDR3 region is CASGLGTSGRNEQFF. The CDR3 nucleotides read TGTGCTAGTGGTTTAGGGACTAGCGGCAGGAATGAGCAGTTCTTC. Full variable domain (remainder filled in from reference TRBV12-5 and TRBJ2-1): DARVTQTPRHKVTEMGQEVTMRCQPILGHNTVFWYRQTMMQGLELLAYFRNRAPLDDSGMPKDRFSAEMPDATLATLKIQPSEPRDSAVYFCASGLGTSGRNEQFFGPGTRLTVL.

The chain recombines TRBV27 with TRBJ2-7, with 7 positions matching TRBD2. The CDR3 spans 15 residues. J gave up 6 bases and V 4 bases, and 12 bases lay outside the gene matches. Per germline, CDR1 MNHEY and CDR2 SMNVEV (reference sequence). CDR3 region: CASSSYGRPDGEQYF. Written as DNA, the CDR3 is TGTGCCAGCAGTTCGTACGGGAGGCCCGACGGCGAGCAGTACTTC.

The gene calls are TRBV30 and TRBJ1-2; TRBD1 matches at 8 bases. The J segment lost 8 bases and the V segment lost 0 bases, leaving 5 bases of the junction unmatched. This CDR3 contains 13 residues. The germline CDR1 and CDR2 sequences are GTSNPN and SVGIG (reference sequence). The CDR3 nucleotides are TGTGCCTGGAGTGTACGACAGGGGACGGGCTACACCTTC. Translated, it gives CAWSVRQGTGYTF.

The chain links TRBV21-1 to TRBJ2-1; the table assigns TRBD2, which was not confirmed against the DNA. TRBV21-1 is given as a pseudogene. The CDR3 runs to 17 residues. CDR3 bases: TGTGCCAGCAGCAAAGGACTAGCGGGGCCGCCCTACAATGAGCAGTTCTTC. Translating gives CASSKGLAGPPYNEQFF.

Only one count was recorded for this clone. J is TRBJ2-1 and V is TRBV12-3 or TRBV12-4; perhaps TRBD2 as D (6 bases). Trimming removed 4 bases from V and 4 bases from J, with 8 bases in between. This CDR3 region has 13 residues. This chain's CDR3 is CASSSRGYNEQFF. As DNA, the CDR3 is TGTGCCAGCAGTTCGCGGGGTTACAATGAGCAGTTCTTC.

The V call is TRBV19, the J call TRBJ2-5; 7 bases align to TRBD1. Germline assignment: CDR1 LNHDA and CDR2 SQIVND (reference sequence). The J segment lost 1 base and the V segment lost 4 bases, leaving 9 bases of the junction unmatched. The CDR3 extends over 16 amino acids. CDR3 in DNA: TGTGCCAGTAGTACGCCGGGACAGACAATCCAAGAGACCCAGTACTTC. Translating it yields CASSTPGQTIQETQYF.

The V and J genes are TRBV13 and TRBJ1-2, with 8 bases fitting TRBD1. There are 15 residues in the CDR3. The germline gives CDR1 PRHDT, CDR2 FYEKMQ (reference sequence). V gave up 1 base and J gave up 3 bases; unmatched junction bases: 4. CDR3 nucleotide sequence: TGTGCCAGCAGCTTAGCTGTACAGGGGGACTATGGCTACACCTTC. Encoded protein: CASSLAVQGDYGYTF.

The V and J genes are TRBV19 and TRBJ1-2; tentative D call: TRBD1 (6 bases). The V end was cut by 3 bases, the J end by 0 bases, with 14 bases between. CDR1 LNHDA and CDR2 SQIVND come from the germline V gene (reference sequence). This CDR3 is built from 16 residues. CDR3 residues: CASSIGRGNTNYGYTF. For the CDR3, the DNA is TGTGCCAGTAGTATCGGCAGGGGAAATACTAACTATGGCTACACCTTC.

The genes are TRBV5-5 and TRBJ2-4, with 11 bases matching TRBD2. The CDR3 loop spans 16 amino acids. Germline CDR1 is SGHKS and CDR2 is YYEKEE (reference sequence). Germline trimming cut 1 base from V and 1 base from J; bases unmatched to any gene: 1. CDR3 in DNA: TGTGCCAGCAGCTTGTCTAGCGGGAGGGCCAAAAACATTCAGTACTTC. Translation: CASSLSSGRAKNIQYF.

The gene calls are TRBV12-3 or TRBV12-4 and TRBJ1-2; possible D gene TRBD1, 6 bases. Trimming stripped 4 bases from V and 9 bases from J, with 12 bases between. CDR3 length equals 12 residues. The chain's CDR3 is CASSSYRESYTF. The CDR3 DNA reads TGTGCCAGCAGTTCGTACAGGGAAAGCTACACCTTC.

The chain uses TRBV3-1 (or the pseudogene TRBV3-2) and TRBJ2-1; 7 bases align to TRBD2. V was pared by 6 bases and J by 5 bases, with 10 bases of the junction left unmatched. From germline, CDR1 is LGHDT and CDR2 YNNKEL (reference sequence). CDR3 length: 15 residues. CDR3 bases: TGTGCCAGCAGACTAAGAGGCGGGAGCGACAATGAGCAGTTCTTC. Amino acid sequence: CASRLRGGSDNEQFF.

V usage is TRBV2 and J usage is TRBJ1-1; 9 bases are a match to TRBD1. There are 13 residues in the CDR3. CDR1 and CDR2 from the germline V gene are SNHLY and FYNNEI. V dropped 6 bases and J dropped 4; count of bases not matched to a gene: 3. CDR3 protein: CASRGTGSTEAFF. The CDR3 nucleotides read TGTGCCAGCAGAGGGACAGGGAGCACTGAAGCTTTCTTT.

The chain joins TRBV7-8 to TRBJ2-3; D not certain. V lost 5 bases and J lost 0, with 15 bases in between. The CDR3 spans 16 residues. The V gene's germline CDR1 is SGHVS and CDR2 FQNEAQ. For the CDR3, the DNA is TGTGCCAGCAGCACCAGACATGGGCCCAGCACAGATACGCAGTATTTT. Translating it yields CASSTRHGPSTDTQYF.

This chain joins TRBV12-3 or TRBV12-4 and TRBJ2-5; D is unclear. Trimming pared 7 bases from V and 4 bases from J, leaving 10 bases between. The CDR3 loop spans 12 amino acids. The CDR3 loop reads CASTLGGETQYF. The CDR3 DNA follows: TGTGCCAGCACTCTAGGTGGAGAGACCCAGTACTTC.

The CDR3 nucleotides read TGCGCCAGCAGTGAGTTAGCGGGAGATATCAATGAGCAGTTCTTC. This gives the protein CASSELAGDINEQFF. V is TRBV10-1 and J is TRBJ2-1, with 9 bases lining up with TRBD2. Trimming at V came to 1 base and at J to 6 bases, leaving 4 bases not matched to a gene. CDR1 is WNHNN, CDR2 SYGVQD, per germline (reference sequence). This CDR3 has 15 residues.

This rearrangement joins TRBV23-1 to TRBJ2-2, with a tentative D call TRBD2 (6 bases). TRBV23-1 is an ORF, with its function uncertain. The CDR3 runs to 17 residues. Trimming pared 3 bases from V and 0 bases from J, leaving 14 bases between. The DNA of the CDR3 is TGCGCCAGCAGTCACCCACACGCGGGATCGAACACCGGGGAGCTGTTTTTT. Translated: CASSHPHAGSNTGELFF.

This clone was observed a single time. The rearrangement uses TRBV5-5 and TRBJ2-7; a weak D match, TRBD1 (5 bases). V dropped 1 base and J dropped 0 bases, with 11 bases sitting between them. From germline, CDR1 is SGHKS and CDR2 YYEKEE (reference sequence). The CDR3 has 15 residues. The CDR3 loop reads CASSLWQGSSYEQYF. The DNA for the CDR3 is TGTGCCAGCAGCTTGTGGCAGGGAAGCTCCTACGAGCAGTACTTC.

J is TRBJ1-6 and V is TRBV9, with 10 nucleotides matching TRBD1. V was clipped by 4 bases and J by 9 bases; unmatched bases: 4. Germline V CDR1 and CDR2: SGDLS, YYNGEE. The CDR3 is 14 residues long. The DNA of the CDR3 is TGTGCCAGCAGCATGGACAGGGGGACTTCACCCCTCCACTTT. It yields the protein CASSMDRGTSPLHF.

This clone occurred once. The chain uses TRBV20-1 and TRBJ2-1, with D uncertain. This CDR3 is built from 11 residues. V was trimmed by 6 bases and J by 7 bases, leaving 10 bases between them. CDR1 and CDR2 (germline): DFQATT, SNEGSKA (reference sequence). CDR3 sequence (DNA): TGCAGTGCGCACAGCTGGAATGAGCAGTTCTTC. Amino acid sequence: CSAHSWNEQFF.

This clone was counted once. The V and J genes are TRBV18 and TRBJ1-4, with a weak D call TRBD1 (5 bases). The germline V gene encodes CDR1 KGHSH and CDR2 LQKENI. The germline V and J ends were trimmed by 5 bases and 0 bases, with 10 bases remaining between them. This CDR3 is 15 amino acids long. The CDR3 DNA sequence: TGTGCCAGCTCATTGGACACCGCAACTAATGAAAAACTGTTTTTT. Its protein is CASSLDTATNEKLFF.

The chain couples TRBV6-5 to TRBJ2-7, with 9 bases identical to TRBD1. The CDR3 loop spans 15 amino acids. The junction had 7 bases not matched to a gene; V was cut back by 7 bases and J by 0 bases. Germline V gene sequence: CDR1 MNHEY, CDR2 SVGAGI. The CDR3 reads CASKVGTGNSYEQYF. The CDR3 nucleotides read TGTGCCAGCAAGGTGGGGACAGGGAACTCCTACGAGCAGTACTTC.